The sequence of this T cell receptor beta chain was determined in a study of blood T cells in healthy people across ages. Study conclusions and caveats: Unsorted PBMC input precluded a conclusive naive versus antigen-experienced comparison.

Primers used in a second PCR of roughly 6 to 12 cycles were a sample-barcoded 5' primer and a J-beta primer mix. TCRdb reprocessed the 5' RACE reads with MiXCR, giving one entry per CDR3 protein. The sample lists roughly 800,000 distinct CDR3 sequences, around a quarter occurring once. The CDR3 extends over 13 amino acids. CDR1 SEHNR and CDR2 FQNEAQ come from the germline V gene (reference sequence). This clonotype was observed a few times. Its antigen is as yet unknown. These records were also assigned to another study, of T cells of mothers and their children.

The receptor was isolated from a boy between 10 and 17 years old in good health. V usage is TRBV7-9 and J usage is TRBJ2-1; tentatively, D is TRBD2 (6 bases). The J call is doubtful: the DNA matches TRBJ2-7 better. The specimen was blood. Written as DNA, the CDR3 is TGTGCCAGCAGTGTGACGGAGGGCGACGAGCAGTACTTC. Protein sequence: CASSVTEGDEQYF.